These 18 T cell receptor beta chains were sequenced from one sample in a study of blood T cell repertoires in COVID-19. The assay was immunoSEQ multiplex PCR, and TCRdb's table has in-frame clones only and misses some. Of roughly 150,000 clones listed, approximately 82% are singletons. The sequenced sample was peripheral blood. These receptors were taken from a man aged 65 to 79 who had recovered from COVID-19.

The gene calls are TRBV5-1 and TRBJ2-3; 11 nucleotides match TRBD1. CDR1 and CDR2 from the germline V gene are SGHRS and YFSETQ. J lost 4 bases, V lost 3 bases, and 4 bases had no gene match. CDR3 length: 15 amino acids. The CDR3 loop is CASSYGQGASDTQYF. The DNA of the CDR3 is TGCGCCAGCAGCTATGGACAGGGGGCATCAGATACGCAGTATTTT.

This clone was seen a single time. The J gene is TRBJ1-6, the V gene TRBV10-3, with TRBD1 matching 10 bases. The CDR3 is 13 residues long. Trimming cost V 6 bases and J 7 bases; bases outside gene matches: 0. The germline gives CDR1 ENHRY, CDR2 SYGVKD. CDR3 in DNA: TGTGCCATCAGGACAGGGGGCAATTCACCCCTCCACTTT. Residues: CAIRTGGNSPLHF.

In DNA form, the CDR3 reads TGTGCCAGCTCACCACCGAACAAAGCGGGAGGACCAGATACGCAGTATTTT. This sequence encodes CASSPPNKAGGPDTQYF. The V and J genes are TRBV18 and TRBJ2-3; 9 bases agree with TRBD2. V was pared by 0 bases and J by 4 bases, with 8 bases of the junction left unmatched. The germline V gene has CDR1 KGHSH and CDR2 LQKENI. This CDR3 has 17 residues.

Notes on this clone: One end of the junction fails to match germline, which may point to a read error. The rearrangement joins TRBV5-1 to TRBJ2-2; tentatively, D is TRBD2 (6 bases). The CDR3 has 13 residues. CDR1 and CDR2 (germline): SGHRS, YFSETQ. This CDR3 is CASSRERTRELFF. The CDR3 DNA reads as TGCGCCAGCAGCCGGGAGCGCACCCGGGAGCTGTTTTTT.

Concerning this clone itself: This same CDR3 is encoded by further DNA sequences in the sample. V and J are TRBV5-6 and TRBJ1-5; 9 nucleotides align to TRBD1. The V gene end was trimmed by 0 bases and the J gene end by 7 bases; junction bases not matched to a gene: 5. This CDR3 has 15 amino acids. Germline-derived CDR1 and CDR2 are SGHDT and YYEEEE. The CDR3 here is CASSLGQGVGQPQHF. In DNA, the CDR3 is TGTGCCAGCAGCTTGGGACAGGGGGTTGGACAGCCCCAGCATTTT.

The V call is TRBV7-9, the J call TRBJ2-3, with 7 positions matching TRBD2. The CDR3 consists of 15 residues. Germline CDR1 is SEHNR and CDR2 is FQNEAQ (reference sequence). V was pared by 2 bases and J by 2 bases, with 4 bases of the junction left unmatched. In nucleotides, the CDR3 is TGTGCCAGCAGCTTATTAGCGGGCTACACAGATACGCAGTATTTT. Translated, it gives CASSLLAGYTDTQYF.

This chain uses TRBV5-1 with TRBJ1-4; D is perhaps TRBD1 (5 bases). The ends were cut back, 3 bases at V and 4 bases at J, with 16 bases in the middle. Germline values: CDR1 SGHRS, CDR2 YFSETQ. CDR3 length: 16 residues. The CDR3 DNA reads TGCGCCAGCAGCTCAACTGTGGGGCACAGTAATGAAAAACTGTTTTTT. Protein sequence: CASSSTVGHSNEKLFF.

V and J are TRBV6-2 or TRBV6-3 and TRBJ2-5, with TRBD2 matching over 14 bases. V lost 2 bases, J lost 1 base, and 0 bases stayed unmatched. This CDR3 spans 16 amino acids. Germline assignment: CDR1 MNHEY and CDR2 SVGEGT. The CDR3 DNA follows: TGTGCCAGCAGTTACGGGACTAGCGGGAGCCAAGAGACCCAGTACTTC. Translated, it gives CASSYGTSGSQETQYF.

The gene calls are TRBV2 and TRBJ2-7; 11 nucleotides agree with TRBD1. The germline V gene encodes CDR1 SNHLY and CDR2 FYNNEI. The length of the CDR3 is 15 residues. V gave up 6 bases and J gave up 4 bases; unmatched junction bases: 8. The CDR3 region has the DNA TGTGCCAGCAGAAAAGGGGGACAGGGGGATTACGAGCAGTACTTC. The encoded protein is CASRKGGQGDYEQYF.

This sequence joins TRBV3-1 (or the pseudogene TRBV3-2) and TRBJ1-4; possible D gene TRBD1, 5 bases. V lost 0 bases and J lost 5, with 13 bases in between. The germline V gene has CDR1 LGHDT and CDR2 YNNKEL (reference sequence). The CDR3 is 16 residues long. The CDR3 spells CASSQDLPGENEKLFF. The CDR3, as DNA: TGTGCCAGCAGCCAAGATCTGCCGGGGGAGAATGAAAAACTGTTTTTT.

The genes are TRBV6-6 and TRBJ1-5, with 8 bases that match TRBD1. Trimming at V came to 2 bases and at J to 7 bases, leaving 10 bases not matched to a gene. The CDR3 is made up of 16 amino acids. Germline CDR1 and CDR2: MNHNY and SVGAGI (reference sequence). The CDR3 region is CASSYPMGQVGQPQHF. CDR3 DNA sequence: TGTGCCAGCAGTTACCCCATGGGACAGGTGGGCCAGCCCCAGCATTTT.

CDR3 protein: CASSLLSGRQETQYF. CDR3 DNA sequence: TGTGCCAGCAGCTTGTTGAGCGGGAGGCAAGAGACCCAGTACTTC. The J gene is TRBJ2-5, the V gene TRBV5-4; 9 bases match TRBD2. Per germline, CDR1 SGHNT and CDR2 YYREEE (reference sequence). V lost 1 base and J lost 2; bases outside the gene matches: 3. This CDR3 region has 15 residues.

V gene TRBV3-1 (or the pseudogene TRBV3-2) combines with J gene TRBJ2-3; 12 positions match TRBD2. V lost 6 bases to trimming and J lost 5 bases; unmatched junction nucleotides: 3. Germline loops: CDR1 LGHDT, CDR2 YNNKEL (reference sequence). The CDR3 extends over 14 amino acids. This chain's CDR3 is CASSGLAGRDTQYF. The CDR3, as DNA: TGTGCCAGCAGTGGACTAGCGGGACGAGATACGCAGTATTTT.

This clone was observed once. V and J are TRBV19 and TRBJ1-5; TRBD1 matches at 7 bases. Per germline, CDR1 LNHDA and CDR2 SQIVND (reference sequence). The CDR3 covers 16 residues. Trimming at V came to 3 bases and at J to 7 bases, leaving 12 bases not matched to a gene. CDR3 bases: TGTGCCAGTAGTATGGGTCTGACAGGGCTGGGGCAGCCCCAGCATTTT. It translates to CASSMGLTGLGQPQHF.

The chain combines TRBV10-3 with TRBJ1-3, with 9 bases aligning to TRBD1. V was clipped by 7 bases and J by 4 bases; unmatched bases: 11. The CDR3 covers 16 residues. The germline V gene encodes CDR1 ENHRY and CDR2 SYGVKD. In nucleotides, the CDR3 is TGTGCCATCACCCCGGGACAGGGAGGTCGCGGAAACACCATATATTTT. Its translation: CAITPGQGGRGNTIYF.

This clone was counted once. V gene TRBV5-1 combines with J gene TRBJ2-7; possible D gene TRBD1, 6 bases. Trimming left V 0 bases short and J 4 bases short, with 11 bases between. This CDR3 has 14 amino acids. The germline gives CDR1 SGHRS, CDR2 YFSETQ. CDR3 sequence reads: CASSLGTAEYEQYF. CDR3 bases: TGCGCCAGCAGCTTGGGGACAGCAGAATACGAGCAGTACTTC.

This chain connects TRBV6-5 to TRBJ1-1; tentative D call: TRBD1 (6 bases). The CDR3 length is 12 residues. In germline, CDR1 is MNHEY, CDR2 SVGAGI. Trimming removed 4 bases from V and 7 bases from J, with 10 bases in between. CDR3 amino acids: CASSSQGFEAFF. The CDR3 coding sequence is TGTGCCAGCAGTTCACAGGGCTTTGAAGCTTTCTTT.

This sequence joins TRBV28 and TRBJ2-7; maybe TRBD2 (5 bases). The V gene's germline CDR1 is MDHEN and CDR2 SYDVKM. Deletions cut 1 base from V and 4 bases from J, with 11 bases between. CDR3 length: 14 amino acids. CDR3 in amino acids: CASSLFGRDYEQYF. The DNA of the CDR3 is TGTGCCAGCAGTTTATTTGGTCGGGATTACGAGCAGTACTTC.